These T cell receptor beta chains were read from a single sample in a study of Ad26.COV2.S vaccination and SARS-CoV-2 variants. Method: immunoSEQ multiplex PCR; TCRdb's copy keeps in-frame clones and lacks some. The table lists roughly 250,000 clones, around nine tenths of them singletons. Sequencing was performed on peripheral blood, taken in a trial of Ad26.COV2.S vaccine versus placebo. These receptors were obtained from a person aged 18 to 65 who received the Ad26.COV2.S COVID-19 vaccine or a placebo. Both conserved end residues are part of each CDR3. The order of the fields is J gene, V gene, CDR3 length, CDR3 protein.

j_call: TRBJ1-1
v_call: TRBV4-3
cdr3_length: 16
cdr3_aa: CASSQGTGVMNTEAFF

j_call: TRBJ2-7
v_call: TRBV4-3
cdr3_length: 17
cdr3_aa: CASSQDFPGGSSYEQYF

j_call: TRBJ1-3
v_call: TRBV2
cdr3_length: 13
cdr3_aa: CASSGYREDTIYF

j_call: TRBJ2-2
v_call: TRBV24-1
cdr3_length: 16
cdr3_aa: CATSPLAGDGTGELFF

j_call: TRBJ2-4
v_call: TRBV18
cdr3_length: 17
cdr3_aa: CASSPLGEGDQKNIQYF

j_call: TRBJ1-6
v_call: TRBV7-2
cdr3_length: 14
cdr3_aa: CASSPLRGDSPLHF

j_call: TRBJ2-7
v_call: TRBV14
cdr3_length: 13
cdr3_aa: CASSQVSVYEQYF

j_call: TRBJ1-3
v_call: TRBV20-1
cdr3_length: 16
cdr3_aa: CSASTSGNPTGNTIYF

j_call: TRBJ2-1
v_call: TRBV5-4
cdr3_length: 15
cdr3_aa: CASSLASLADNEQFF

j_call: TRBJ1-5
v_call: TRBV18
cdr3_length: 16
cdr3_aa: CASSPIETNSNQPQHF

j_call: TRBJ1-2
v_call: TRBV3-1/TRBV3-2
cdr3_length: 18
cdr3_aa: CASSQDHGTPGFNYGYTF

j_call: TRBJ1-5
v_call: TRBV19
cdr3_length: 16
cdr3_aa: CASSMADRVSNQPQHF

j_call: TRBJ2-1
v_call: TRBV3-1/TRBV3-2
cdr3_length: 14
cdr3_aa: CASSQTSGGPMAFF

j_call: TRBJ1-5
v_call: TRBV21-1
cdr3_length: 16
cdr3_aa: CASSKVNRVSSQPQHF

j_call: TRBJ1-5
v_call: TRBV4-1
cdr3_length: 15
cdr3_aa: CASSQVFGLNQPQHF

j_call: TRBJ2-5
v_call: TRBV20-1
cdr3_length: 10
cdr3_aa: CSAREATQYF

j_call: TRBJ2-7
v_call: TRBV7-9
cdr3_length: 14
cdr3_aa: CASSSPGSSYEQYF

j_call: TRBJ1-4
v_call: TRBV11-2
cdr3_length: 14
cdr3_aa: CASSRTARGEKLFF

j_call: TRBJ1-4
v_call: TRBV4-2
cdr3_length: 16
cdr3_aa: CASSQWDSATNEKLFF

j_call: TRBJ1-1
v_call: TRBV4-1
cdr3_length: 13
cdr3_aa: CASREQGAAEAFF

j_call: TRBJ2-7
v_call: TRBV7-8
cdr3_length: 15
cdr3_aa: CASSSGRFGFDEQYF

j_call: TRBJ2-3
v_call: TRBV6-4
cdr3_length: 13
cdr3_aa: CASSQELGDTQYF

j_call: TRBJ2-2
v_call: TRBV2
cdr3_length: 16
cdr3_aa: CASSDNLAGVTGELFF

j_call: TRBJ1-2
v_call: TRBV4-3
cdr3_length: 16
cdr3_aa: CASSQEESGSHYGYTF

j_call: TRBJ2-3
v_call: TRBV6-2/TRBV6-3
cdr3_length: 16
cdr3_aa: CASSYPTDSGTDTQYF

j_call: TRBJ2-7
v_call: TRBV5-1
cdr3_length: 15
cdr3_aa: CASSPRGGSADEQYF

j_call: TRBJ2-2
v_call: TRBV6-5
cdr3_length: 12
cdr3_aa: CASSYVPGELFF

j_call: TRBJ1-6
v_call: TRBV18
cdr3_length: 14
cdr3_aa: CASSLQEGDSPLHF

j_call: TRBJ2-5
v_call: TRBV6-4
cdr3_length: 15
cdr3_aa: CASSDSWGPGETQYF

j_call: TRBJ2-1
v_call: TRBV6-5
cdr3_length: 14
cdr3_aa: CASRGAGSYNEQFF

j_call: TRBJ2-1
v_call: TRBV4-2
cdr3_length: 14
cdr3_aa: CASSQDLEKSEQFF

j_call: TRBJ2-3
v_call: TRBV4-2
cdr3_length: 17
cdr3_aa: CASSPSLLLAREDTQYF

j_call: TRBJ2-2
v_call: TRBV19
cdr3_length: 16
cdr3_aa: CASTLWDSLNTGELFF

j_call: TRBJ1-2
v_call: TRBV5-6
cdr3_length: 16
cdr3_aa: CASSLERQGARYGYTF

j_call: TRBJ1-3
v_call: TRBV19
cdr3_length: 14
cdr3_aa: CASTTTGVGNTIYF

j_call: TRBJ2-3
v_call: TRBV5-4
cdr3_length: 15
cdr3_aa: CASSSIAGEADTQYF

j_call: TRBJ1-2
v_call: TRBV3-1/TRBV3-2
cdr3_length: 17
cdr3_aa: CASSQGLFTGTGVGYTF

j_call: TRBJ1-1
v_call: TRBV10-3
cdr3_length: 14
cdr3_aa: CATSGTAMNTEAFF

j_call: TRBJ2-7
v_call: TRBV4-1
cdr3_length: 15
cdr3_aa: CASSQPLAGGNEQYF

j_call: TRBJ2-7
v_call: TRBV14
cdr3_length: 13
cdr3_aa: CASSQVNTYEQYF

j_call: TRBJ2-3
v_call: TRBV9
cdr3_length: 15
cdr3_aa: CASSVGLAGTDTQYF

j_call: TRBJ1-1
v_call: TRBV6-5
cdr3_length: 14
cdr3_aa: CASSYGTLNTEAFF

j_call: TRBJ1-1
v_call: TRBV10-2
cdr3_length: 15
cdr3_aa: CASSERGPGGTEAFF

j_call: TRBJ1-3
v_call: TRBV5-5
cdr3_length: 15
cdr3_aa: CASSSGPGPGNTIYF

j_call: TRBJ2-5
v_call: TRBV7-9
cdr3_length: 15
cdr3_aa: CASSLRGGLQETQYF

j_call: TRBJ1-1
v_call: TRBV5-5
cdr3_length: 14
cdr3_aa: CASSSRLKDTEAFF

j_call: TRBJ2-3
v_call: TRBV7-2
cdr3_length: 14
cdr3_aa: CASSVQGAQRAQYF

j_call: TRBJ1-1
v_call: TRBV27
cdr3_length: 14
cdr3_aa: CASSFAPQNTEAFF

j_call: TRBJ2-3
v_call: TRBV30
cdr3_length: 12
cdr3_aa: CAWTPERHTQYF

j_call: TRBJ2-7
v_call: TRBV6-6
cdr3_length: 16
cdr3_aa: CASSYSKLSFSYEQYF